This T cell receptor beta chain was sequenced in a study of T cells after yellow fever vaccination. About the study: Some fractions had low cell numbers, and these were prepared with SMART-Seq v4 Ultra Low Input.

Of note for this clonotype: Its specificity is not known.

TCRdb reprocessed the 5' RACE reads via MiXCR and lists one record per CDR3 protein. The data hold more than 350,000 distinct CDR3 sequences, with 11% observed a single time. Study-level results: Booster samples showed a return of most primary-vaccination clones (roughly 95% CD4, 70% to 90% CD8). Clonotypes found in both CD4 and CD8 compartments made up a small share.

The trim removed 2 bases at V and 3 bases at J, leaving 11 bases unmatched. There are 18 residues in the CDR3. CDR1 MNHEY and CDR2 SVGAGI come from the germline V gene. This TCR was sampled from a man aged 18 to 30 who received the YFV17D yellow fever vaccine. The sample in question was PBMCs, obtained on the day of the first yellow fever vaccination. The rearrangement uses TRBV6-5 and TRBJ2-1, with 9 positions matching TRBD2. CDR3 protein: CASSYPWVAGANYNEQFF. CDR3 in DNA: TGTGCCAGCAGTTACCCGTGGGTAGCGGGGGCTAACTACAATGAGCAGTTCTTC.